This T cell receptor beta chain stems from a study of tumor and adjacent non-tumor tissue in lung cancer. As for the study in general: The cohort had under 15 adenocarcinoma, 2 squamous cell and 1 small cell patients.

Study-wide points: TCR diversity was significantly greater in tumor than normal lung tissue.

The V segment lost 5 bases and the J segment 6 bases; nucleotides outside the gene matches: 8. This CDR3 spans 15 amino acids. The germline gives CDR1 SGHNT, CDR2 YENEEA. No cell sorting was done before RNA was extracted from the tissue. This non-tumor lung sample came from over 3 cm beyond the tumor edge. Three rounds of nested PCR, following a modified ARM-PCR protocol, produced the TCRbeta library. Each CDR3 protein gets one entry after TCRdb re-called the multiplex PCR reads with MiXCR. The table lists 75,000 to 95,000 distinct CDR3 sequences, around 80% of them singletons. Remarks on this clonotype: The antigen is unknown.

The clonotype originates from a woman in her 50s with non-small cell lung cancer. Material for sequencing was distant non-tumor lung tissue. The rearrangement links TRBV11-3 to TRBJ2-1, with 9 bases that match TRBD2. CDR3 sequence: CASSQEAGGGNEQFF. The DNA of the CDR3 is TGTGCCAGCAGCCAGGAAGCGGGAGGTGGCAATGAGCAGTTCTTC.